The T cell receptor beta chain described here comes from a study of T cell changes during pregnancy in multiple sclerosis. Using immunoSEQ multiplex PCR, the repertoire was profiled, and TCRdb retains in-frame clones only, with some absent. The table has 35,000 to 40,000 clones, about nine tenths seen once. The V end lost 1 base, the J end lost 2 bases, and 9 bases lay between the germline ends. The germline gives CDR1 SGHDN, CDR2 FVKESK. The CDR3 is made up of 14 amino acids. V gene TRBV14 combines with J gene TRBJ2-7; a possible D gene is TRBD1 (5 bases). This material consisted of CD8+ T cells from peripheral blood mononuclear cells, taken in the second trimester of pregnancy. The source is a female donor with multiple sclerosis, enrolled in a pregnancy study. Here the CDR3 reads CASSQAGFTYEQYF. CDR3 bases: TGTGCCAGCAGCCAAGCAGGGTTTACCTACGAGCAGTACTTC. Using reference TRBV14 and TRBJ2-7 for the parts outside the CDR3, the full variable domain is EAGVTQFPSHSVIEKGQTVTLRCDPISGHDNLYWYRRVMGKEIKFLLHFVKESKQDESGMPNNRFLAERTGGTYSTLKVQPAELEDSGVYFCASSQAGFTYEQYFGPGTRLTVT.